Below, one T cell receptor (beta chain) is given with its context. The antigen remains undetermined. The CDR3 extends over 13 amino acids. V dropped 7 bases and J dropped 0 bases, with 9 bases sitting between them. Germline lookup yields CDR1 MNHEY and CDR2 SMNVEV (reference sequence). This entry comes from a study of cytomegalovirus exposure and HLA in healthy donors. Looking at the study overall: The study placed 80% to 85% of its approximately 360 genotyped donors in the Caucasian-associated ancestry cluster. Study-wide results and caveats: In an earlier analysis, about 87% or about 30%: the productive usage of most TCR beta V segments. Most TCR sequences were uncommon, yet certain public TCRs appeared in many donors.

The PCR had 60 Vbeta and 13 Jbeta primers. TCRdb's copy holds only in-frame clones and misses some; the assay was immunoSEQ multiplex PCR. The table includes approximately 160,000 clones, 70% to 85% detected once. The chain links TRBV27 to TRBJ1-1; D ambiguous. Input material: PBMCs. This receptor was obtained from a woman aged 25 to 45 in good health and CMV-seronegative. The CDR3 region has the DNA TGTGCCAGCATGTTGGGCATGAACACTGAAGCTTTCTTT. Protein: CASMLGMNTEAFF.